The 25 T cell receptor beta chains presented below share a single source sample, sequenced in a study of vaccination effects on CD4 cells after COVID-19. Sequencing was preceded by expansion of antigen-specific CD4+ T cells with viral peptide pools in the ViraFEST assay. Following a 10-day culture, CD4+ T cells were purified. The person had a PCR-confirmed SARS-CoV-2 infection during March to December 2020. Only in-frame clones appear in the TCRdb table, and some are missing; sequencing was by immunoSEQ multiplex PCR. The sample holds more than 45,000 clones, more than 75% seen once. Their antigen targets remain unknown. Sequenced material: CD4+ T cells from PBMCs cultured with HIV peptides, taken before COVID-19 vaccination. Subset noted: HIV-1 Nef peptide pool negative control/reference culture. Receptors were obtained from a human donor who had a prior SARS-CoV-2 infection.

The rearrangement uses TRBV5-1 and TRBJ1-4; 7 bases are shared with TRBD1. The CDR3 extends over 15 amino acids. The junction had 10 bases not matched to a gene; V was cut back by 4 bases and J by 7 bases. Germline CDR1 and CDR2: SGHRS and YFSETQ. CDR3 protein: CASSPEGAEGEKLFF. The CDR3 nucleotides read TGCGCCAGCAGCCCCGAGGGGGCGGAAGGTGAAAAACTGTTTTTT.

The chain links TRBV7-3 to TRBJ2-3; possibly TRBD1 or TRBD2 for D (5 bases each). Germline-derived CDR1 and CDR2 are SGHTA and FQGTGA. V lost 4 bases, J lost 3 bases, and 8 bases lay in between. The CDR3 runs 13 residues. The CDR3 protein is CASSSEGTDTQYF. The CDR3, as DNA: TGTGCCAGCAGCTCCGAGGGGACAGATACGCAGTATTTT.

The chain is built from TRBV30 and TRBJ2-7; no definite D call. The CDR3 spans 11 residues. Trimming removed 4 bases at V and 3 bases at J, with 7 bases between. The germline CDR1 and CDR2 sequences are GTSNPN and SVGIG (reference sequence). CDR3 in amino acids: CAWKKSYEQYF. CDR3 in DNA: TGTGCCTGGAAAAAAAGCTACGAGCAGTACTTC.

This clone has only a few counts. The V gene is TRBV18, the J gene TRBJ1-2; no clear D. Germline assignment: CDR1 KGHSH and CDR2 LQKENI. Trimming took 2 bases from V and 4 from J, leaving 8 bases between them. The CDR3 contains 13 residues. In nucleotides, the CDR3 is TGTGCCAGCTCACCAGACCCAGGCTATGGCTACACCTTC. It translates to CASSPDPGYGYTF.

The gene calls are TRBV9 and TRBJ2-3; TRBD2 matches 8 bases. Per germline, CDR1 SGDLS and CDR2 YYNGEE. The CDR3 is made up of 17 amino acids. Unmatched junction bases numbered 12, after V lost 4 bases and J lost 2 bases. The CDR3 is CASSSPPSGRTTDTQYF. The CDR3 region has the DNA TGTGCCAGCAGCTCCCCACCCAGCGGGAGAACCACAGATACGCAGTATTTT.

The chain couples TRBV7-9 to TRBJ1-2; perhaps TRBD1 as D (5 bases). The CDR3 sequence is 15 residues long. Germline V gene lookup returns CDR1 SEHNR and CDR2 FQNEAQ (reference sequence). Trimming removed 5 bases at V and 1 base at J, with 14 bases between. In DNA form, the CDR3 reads TGTGCCAGCAGCCGTAACAGGCAACTTAACTATGGCTACACCTTC. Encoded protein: CASSRNRQLNYGYTF.

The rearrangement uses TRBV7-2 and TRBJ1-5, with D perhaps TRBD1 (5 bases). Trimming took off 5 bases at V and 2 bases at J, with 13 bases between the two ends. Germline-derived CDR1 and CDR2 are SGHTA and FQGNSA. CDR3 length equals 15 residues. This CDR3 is CASSDMGGGNQPQHF. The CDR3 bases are TGTGCCAGCAGCGACATGGGAGGGGGCAATCAGCCCCAGCATTTT.

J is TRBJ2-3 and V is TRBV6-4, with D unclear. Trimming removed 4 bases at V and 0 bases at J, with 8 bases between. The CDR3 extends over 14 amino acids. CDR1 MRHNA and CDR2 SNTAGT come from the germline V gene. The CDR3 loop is CASSVEPSTDTQYF. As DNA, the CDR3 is TGTGCCAGCAGTGTCGAACCTAGCACAGATACGCAGTATTTT.

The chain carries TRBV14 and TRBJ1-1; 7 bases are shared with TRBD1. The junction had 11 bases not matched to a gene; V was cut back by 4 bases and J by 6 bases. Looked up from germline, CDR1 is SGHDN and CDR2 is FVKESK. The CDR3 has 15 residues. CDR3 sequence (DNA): TGTGCCAGCAGCCGACGACAGGGTGGTGAGTCTGAAGCTTTCTTT. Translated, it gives CASSRRQGGESEAFF.

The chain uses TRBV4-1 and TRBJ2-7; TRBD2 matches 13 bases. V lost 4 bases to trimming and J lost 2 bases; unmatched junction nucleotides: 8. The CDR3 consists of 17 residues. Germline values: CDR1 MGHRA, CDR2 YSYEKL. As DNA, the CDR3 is TGCGCCAGCAGCCGTGCGACTAGCGGGAGGTGGGCCTACGAGCAGTACTTC. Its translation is CASSRATSGRWAYEQYF.

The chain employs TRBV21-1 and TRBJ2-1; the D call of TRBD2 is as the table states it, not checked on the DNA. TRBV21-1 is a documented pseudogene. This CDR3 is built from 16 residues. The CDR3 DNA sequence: TGTGCCAGCAGCCTGACTTGTCCCCCCTTACACAATGAGCAGTTCTTC. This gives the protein CASSLTCPPLHNEQFF.

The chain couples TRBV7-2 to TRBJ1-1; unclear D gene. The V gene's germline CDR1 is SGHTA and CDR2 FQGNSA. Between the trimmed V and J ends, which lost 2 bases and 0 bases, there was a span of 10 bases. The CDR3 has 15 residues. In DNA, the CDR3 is TGTGCCAGCAGCTTACTTGGCATCATGAACACTGAAGCTTTCTTT. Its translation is CASSLLGIMNTEAFF.

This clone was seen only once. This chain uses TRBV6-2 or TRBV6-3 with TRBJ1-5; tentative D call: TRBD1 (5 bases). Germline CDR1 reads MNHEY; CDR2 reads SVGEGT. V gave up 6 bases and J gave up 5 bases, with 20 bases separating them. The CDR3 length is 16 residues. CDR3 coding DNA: TGTGCCAGCAGCCCCGTGGTGGGTTCCAGGGATCAGCCCCAGCATTTT. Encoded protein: CASSPVVGSRDQPQHF.

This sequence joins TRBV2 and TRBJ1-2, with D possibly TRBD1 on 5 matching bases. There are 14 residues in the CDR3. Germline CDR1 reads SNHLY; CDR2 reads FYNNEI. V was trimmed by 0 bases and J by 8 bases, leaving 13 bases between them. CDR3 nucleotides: TGTGCCAGCAGTGAAGCGGGGTGGGGCTCGGGCTACACCTTC. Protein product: CASSEAGWGSGYTF.

CDR3 sequence: CASSEAGETQYF. CDR3 sequence (DNA): TGTGCCAGCAGCGAAGCCGGAGAGACCCAGTACTTC. The V gene is TRBV7-9, the J gene TRBJ2-5, with unresolved D. CDR1 is SEHNR and CDR2 is FQNEAQ in the germline V gene (reference sequence). CDR3 length: 12 residues. V was clipped by 5 bases and J by 4 bases, with 8 bases between them.

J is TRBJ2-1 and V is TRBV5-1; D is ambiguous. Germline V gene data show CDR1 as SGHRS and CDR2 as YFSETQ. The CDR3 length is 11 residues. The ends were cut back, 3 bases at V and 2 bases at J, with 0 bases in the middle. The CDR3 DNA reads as TGCGCCAGCAGCTCCTACAATGAGCAGTTCTTC. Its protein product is CASSSYNEQFF.

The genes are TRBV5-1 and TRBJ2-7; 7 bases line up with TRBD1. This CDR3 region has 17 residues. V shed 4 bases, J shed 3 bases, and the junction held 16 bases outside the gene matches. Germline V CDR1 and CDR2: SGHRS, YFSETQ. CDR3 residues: CASSHGVTGQHYYEQYF. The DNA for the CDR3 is TGCGCCAGCAGCCACGGGGTGACGGGACAGCACTACTACGAGCAGTACTTC.

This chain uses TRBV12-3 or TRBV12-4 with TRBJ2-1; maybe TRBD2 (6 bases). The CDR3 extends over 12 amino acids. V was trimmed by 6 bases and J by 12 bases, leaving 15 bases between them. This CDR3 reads CASRYSGSPQFF. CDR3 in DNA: TGTGCCAGCAGATATAGCGGCTCTCCGCAGTTCTTC.

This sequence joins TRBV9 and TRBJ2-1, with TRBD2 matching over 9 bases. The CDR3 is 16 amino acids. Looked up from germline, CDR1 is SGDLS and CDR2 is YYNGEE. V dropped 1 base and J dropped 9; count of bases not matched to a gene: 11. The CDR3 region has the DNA TGTGCCAGCAGCGTACGGAGCGGGGGGCTGAGTAGTGAGCAGTTCTTC. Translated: CASSVRSGGLSSEQFF.

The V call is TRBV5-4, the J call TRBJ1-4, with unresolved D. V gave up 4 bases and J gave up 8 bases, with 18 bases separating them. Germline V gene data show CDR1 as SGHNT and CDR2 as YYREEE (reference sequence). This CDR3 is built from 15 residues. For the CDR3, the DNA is TGTGCCAGCAGCGAGAGTGCGGGGTTAGGCGAAAAACTGTTTTTT. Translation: CASSESAGLGEKLFF.

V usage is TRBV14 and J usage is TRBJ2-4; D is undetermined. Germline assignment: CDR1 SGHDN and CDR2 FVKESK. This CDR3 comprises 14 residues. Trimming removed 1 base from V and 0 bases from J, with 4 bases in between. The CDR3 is CASSQAGAKNIQYF. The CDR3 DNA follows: TGTGCCAGCAGCCAAGCGGGAGCCAAAAACATTCAGTACTTC.

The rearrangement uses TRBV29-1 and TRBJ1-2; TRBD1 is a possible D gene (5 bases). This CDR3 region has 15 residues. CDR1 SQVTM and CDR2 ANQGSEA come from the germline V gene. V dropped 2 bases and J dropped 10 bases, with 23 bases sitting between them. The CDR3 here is CSVESWGESPGVYTF. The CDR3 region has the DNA TGCAGCGTTGAATCATGGGGGGAAAGCCCGGGGGTCTACACCTTC.

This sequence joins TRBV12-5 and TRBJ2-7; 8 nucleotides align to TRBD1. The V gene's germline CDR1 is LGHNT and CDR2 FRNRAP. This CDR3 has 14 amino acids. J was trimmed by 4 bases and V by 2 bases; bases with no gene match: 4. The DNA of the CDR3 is TGTGCTAGTGGTTTGACCCGACAGGGGTACGAGCAGTACTTC. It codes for CASGLTRQGYEQYF. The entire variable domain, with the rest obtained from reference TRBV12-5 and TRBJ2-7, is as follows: DARVTQTPRHKVTEMGQEVTMRCQPILGHNTVFWYRQTMMQGLELLAYFRNRAPLDDSGMPKDRFSAEMPDATLATLKIQPSEPRDSAVYFCASGLTRQGYEQYFGPGTRLTVT.

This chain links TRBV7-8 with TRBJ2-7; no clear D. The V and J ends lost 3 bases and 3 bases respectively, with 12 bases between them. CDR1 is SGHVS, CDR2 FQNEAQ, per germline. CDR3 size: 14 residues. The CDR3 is CASSLSAGYYEQYF. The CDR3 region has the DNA TGTGCCAGCAGCTTGTCAGCAGGCTACTACGAGCAGTACTTC.

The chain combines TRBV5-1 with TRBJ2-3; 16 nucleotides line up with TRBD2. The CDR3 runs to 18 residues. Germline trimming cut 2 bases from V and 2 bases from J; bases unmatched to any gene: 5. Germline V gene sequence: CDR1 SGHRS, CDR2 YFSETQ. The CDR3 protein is CASSFGGLAGGYTDTQYF. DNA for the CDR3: TGCGCCAGCAGCTTTGGGGGACTAGCGGGGGGGTACACAGATACGCAGTATTTT.